These T cell receptor beta chains were read from a single sample in a study of siplizumab effects on memory and regulatory T cells. Here immunoSEQ multiplex PCR was the method, and the copy in TCRdb shows in-frame clones only, minus some. The sample carries 100,000 or so clones, about 91% recorded once. Material for sequencing was Tregs sorted from blood. These receptors were taken from a human donor in good health. Each CDR3 is given without its conserved first and last residue. Each record gives: V gene, J gene, CDR3 protein.

V: TRBV2
J: TRBJ1-6
CDR3: ASLTGIRNSPLH

V: TRBV27
J: TRBJ1-4
CDR3: ASSFSVAEKLF

V: TRBV15
J: TRBJ2-6
CDR3: ATSVVRISGANVLT

V: TRBV5-8
J: TRBJ2-5
CDR3: ASSLGLGTGRQETQY

V: TRBV5-1
J: TRBJ2-5
CDR3: ASSLAKVPPSQETQY

V: TRBV28
J: TRBJ1-2
CDR3: ASSFLRGTNYGYT

V: TRBV9
J: TRBJ2-5
CDR3: ASTRTEQETQY

V: TRBV5-1
J: TRBJ2-1
CDR3: ASSLERGTGAYNEQF

V: TRBV7-8
J: TRBJ2-7
CDR3: ASSLERTPYEQY

V: TRBV28
J: TRBJ2-5
CDR3: ASSLWTSGRGAQY

V: TRBV2
J: TRBJ1-2
CDR3: ASSEYLSGGYT

V: TRBV5-1
J: TRBJ1-4
CDR3: ASSLQPGHSRSEKLF

V: TRBV7-3
J: TRBJ2-1
CDR3: ASSPQSGGVDEQF

V: TRBV11-3
J: TRBJ2-2
CDR3: ASSLGPTSGNTGELF

V: TRBV7-9
J: TRBJ2-3
CDR3: ASSLDRLFGAHTDTQY

V: TRBV11-2
J: TRBJ2-2
CDR3: ASSLEAPNTGELF

V: TRBV5-6
J: TRBJ2-7
CDR3: ASSLFDRVYEQY

V: TRBV5-6
J: TRBJ2-1
CDR3: ASSLPLGLALYNEQF

V: TRBV13
J: TRBJ1-3
CDR3: ASSLSRGPGSGNTIY

V: TRBV7-2
J: TRBJ2-5
CDR3: ASSLAGTGGGQETQY

V: TRBV5-1
J: TRBJ2-7
CDR3: ASSVGQGVYEQY

V: TRBV28
J: TRBJ2-7
CDR3: ASSRLAIGSYEQY

V: TRBV6-1
J: TRBJ2-3
CDR3: ASSVGRGGTDTQY

V: TRBV6-5
J: TRBJ2-5
CDR3: ASSYTMESQETQY

V: TRBV18
J: TRBJ1-1
CDR3: ASSTQGNTLNTEAF